This is a list of T cell receptor beta chains from one sample in a study of T cell clones after liver transplantation. TCRdb keeps only in-frame clones here, not all; method: immunoSEQ multiplex PCR. The sample carries roughly 57,000 clones, around 75% recorded once. Sequenced here: CD4+ T cells from blood, sampled before liver transplant. The receptors were sampled from a human donor who received a liver transplant. CDR3s leave out the opening cysteine and the closing phenylalanine or tryptophan. Each record gives: D gene, J gene, V gene, CDR3 protein. D genes are given only for firm matches.

d_gene: .; j_gene: TRBJ1-5; v_gene: TRBV6-1; CDR3aa: ASSESFPGKQPQH
d_gene: TRBD1; j_gene: TRBJ2-7; v_gene: TRBV11-2; CDR3aa: ASSRNRGRGEQY
d_gene: .; j_gene: TRBJ1-6; v_gene: TRBV4-1; CDR3aa: ASSQDRSQGRSPLH
d_gene: .; j_gene: TRBJ2-5; v_gene: TRBV7-2; CDR3aa: ASSRTEETQY
d_gene: .; j_gene: TRBJ2-3; v_gene: TRBV18; CDR3aa: ASSPSGYTDTQY
d_gene: TRBD2; j_gene: TRBJ2-4; v_gene: TRBV5-1; CDR3aa: ASSLEIAGVKNIQY
d_gene: .; j_gene: TRBJ1-2; v_gene: TRBV5-4; CDR3aa: ASSSGTSRFDGYT
d_gene: .; j_gene: TRBJ1-2; v_gene: TRBV29-1; CDR3aa: SVEGGGQNYGYT
d_gene: TRBD1; j_gene: TRBJ2-7; v_gene: TRBV13; CDR3aa: ASSNRRDREYEQY
d_gene: .; j_gene: TRBJ1-6; v_gene: TRBV6-5; CDR3aa: ASSSTGGGYNSPLH
d_gene: .; j_gene: TRBJ1-3; v_gene: TRBV18; CDR3aa: ASSPGSARDDLY
d_gene: .; j_gene: TRBJ2-1; v_gene: TRBV6-6; CDR3aa: ASSQGLGNEQF
d_gene: TRBD1; j_gene: TRBJ1-6; v_gene: TRBV18; CDR3aa: ASSPGGRQGAGNNSPLH